Described below is a single T cell receptor (beta chain) sequence and its context. The data belong to a study of blood T cells in healthy people across ages. The CDR3 contains 11 residues. Germline-derived CDR1 and CDR2 are MNHEY and SMNVEV (reference sequence). V was cut by 11 bases and J by 2 bases, with 10 bases left in between. A second PCR, run for about 7 to 11 cycles, used a sample-barcoded 5' primer plus a J-beta primer mix. TCRdb itself ran the 5' RACE reads through MiXCR, one entry per CDR3 protein. The sample shows 1.5 million to 2 million distinct CDR3 sequences, less than 50% of them seen only once.

The sequencing input was blood. The chain uses TRBV27 and TRBJ2-7; no clear D. The receptor's source is a woman in her forties in good health. In nucleotides, the CDR3 is TGTGCCGCCGGCTCCCCCTACGAGCAGTACTTC. Protein product: CAAGSPYEQYF.